The clone carrying this T cell receptor beta chain has only a few counts. Its antigen remains unidentified. The data are from a study of cytomegalovirus exposure and HLA in healthy donors. Points from the study as a whole: Sequencing probably produced one cluster of sequence variants that were highly shared. Productive rates of about 87% or about 30% were seen for most TCR beta V segments in an earlier analysis.

This CDR3 contains 17 residues. Losses at the gene ends were 5 bases for V and 5 bases for J; bases not matched to a gene: 9. The V gene's germline CDR1 is SGHNT and CDR2 YYREEE (reference sequence). PCR involved 60 Vbeta and 13 Jbeta primers. Some clones are missing from TCRdb's copy, which holds only in-frame ones; the method was immunoSEQ multiplex PCR. Here the sample spans 150,000 to 200,000 clones, roughly two thirds being singletons. The chain carries TRBV5-4 and TRBJ2-5, with TRBD2 identical over 16 bases. This TCR was recovered from a woman aged 40-49 years in good health and CMV-seropositive. Sequences were obtained from PBMCs. CDR3 bases: TGTGCCAGCAGACGAGGGACTAGCGGGAGGGCCGAGGAGACCCAGTACTTC. Protein sequence: CASRRGTSGRAEETQYF. Using reference TRBV5-4 and TRBJ2-5 for the parts outside the CDR3, the full variable domain is ETGVTQSPTHLIKTRGQQVTLRCSSQSGHNTVSWYQQALGQGPQFIFQYYREEENGRGNFPPRFSGLQFPNYSSELNVNALELDDSALYLCASRRGTSGRAEETQYFGPGTRLLVL.